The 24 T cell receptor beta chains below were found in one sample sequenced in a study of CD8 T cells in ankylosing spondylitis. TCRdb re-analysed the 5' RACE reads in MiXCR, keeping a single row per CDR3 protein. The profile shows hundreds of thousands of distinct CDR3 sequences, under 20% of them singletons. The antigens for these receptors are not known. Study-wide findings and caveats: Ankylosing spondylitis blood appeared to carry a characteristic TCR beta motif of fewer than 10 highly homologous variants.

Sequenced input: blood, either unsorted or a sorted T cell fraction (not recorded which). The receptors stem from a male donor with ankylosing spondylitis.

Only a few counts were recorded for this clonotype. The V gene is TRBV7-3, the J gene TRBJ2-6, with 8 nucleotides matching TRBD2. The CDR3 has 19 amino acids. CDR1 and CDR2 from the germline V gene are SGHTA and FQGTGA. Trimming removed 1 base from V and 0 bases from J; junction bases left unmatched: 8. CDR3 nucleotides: TGTGCCAGCAGCTTAAACCCAGCGGGGGCTCACTCTGGGGCCAACGTCCTGACTTTC. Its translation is CASSLNPAGAHSGANVLTF.

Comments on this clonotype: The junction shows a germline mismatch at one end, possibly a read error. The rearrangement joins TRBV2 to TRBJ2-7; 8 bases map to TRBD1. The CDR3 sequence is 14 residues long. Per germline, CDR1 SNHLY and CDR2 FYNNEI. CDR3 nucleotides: TGTGCCAGCCAGGACAGGGCATCCTCCGACGAGCAGTACTTC. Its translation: CASQDRASSDEQYF.

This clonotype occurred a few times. The CDR3 here is CASSLDGRNNQPQHF. The CDR3 region has the DNA TGTGCCAGCAGCTTAGATGGCAGGAACAATCAGCCCCAGCATTTT. This rearrangement joins TRBV11-2 to TRBJ1-5; no clear D gene. The CDR3 sequence is 15 residues long. The germline V gene encodes CDR1 SGHAT and CDR2 FQNNGV. V lost 0 bases and J 3 bases, leaving 9 bases between the germline ends.

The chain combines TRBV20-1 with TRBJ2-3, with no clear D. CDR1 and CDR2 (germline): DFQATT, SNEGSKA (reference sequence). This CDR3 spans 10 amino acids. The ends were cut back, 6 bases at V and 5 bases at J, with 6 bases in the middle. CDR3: CSAELDTQYF. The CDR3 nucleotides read TGCAGTGCCGAGTTAGATACGCAGTATTTT.

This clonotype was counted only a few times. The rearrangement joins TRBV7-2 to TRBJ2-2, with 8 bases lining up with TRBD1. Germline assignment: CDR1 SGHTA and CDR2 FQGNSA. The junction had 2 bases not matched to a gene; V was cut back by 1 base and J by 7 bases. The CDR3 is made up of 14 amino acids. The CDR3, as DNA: TGTGCCAGCAGCTTAGGACAGGGGAGCGGGGAGCTGTTTTTT. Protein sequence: CASSLGQGSGELFF. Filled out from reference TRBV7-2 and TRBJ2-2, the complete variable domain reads GAGVSQSPSNKVTEKGKDVELRCDPISGHTALYWYRQSLGQGLEFLIYFQGNSAPDKSGLPSDRFSAERTGGSVSTLTIQRTQQEDSAVYLCASSLGQGSGELFFGEGSRLTVL.

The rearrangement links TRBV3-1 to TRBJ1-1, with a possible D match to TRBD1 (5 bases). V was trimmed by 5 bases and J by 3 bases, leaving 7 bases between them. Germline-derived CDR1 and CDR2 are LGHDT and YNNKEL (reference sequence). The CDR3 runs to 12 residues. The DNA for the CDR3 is TGTGCCAGCAGCGCGGGACACACTGAAGCTTTCTTT. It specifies CASSAGHTEAFF. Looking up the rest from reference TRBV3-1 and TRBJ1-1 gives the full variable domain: DTAVSQTPKYLVTQMGNDKSIKCEQNLGHDTMYWYKQDSKKFLKIMFSYNNKELIINETVPNRFSPKSPDKAHLNLHINSLELGDSAVYFCASSAGHTEAFFGQGTRLTVV.

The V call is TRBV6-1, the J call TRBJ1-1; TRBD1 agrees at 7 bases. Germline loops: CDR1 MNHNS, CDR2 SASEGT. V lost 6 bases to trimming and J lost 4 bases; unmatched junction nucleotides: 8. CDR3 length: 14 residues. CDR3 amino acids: CASSQTGAGTEAFF. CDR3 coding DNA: TGTGCCAGCAGCCAAACAGGGGCAGGCACTGAAGCTTTCTTT.

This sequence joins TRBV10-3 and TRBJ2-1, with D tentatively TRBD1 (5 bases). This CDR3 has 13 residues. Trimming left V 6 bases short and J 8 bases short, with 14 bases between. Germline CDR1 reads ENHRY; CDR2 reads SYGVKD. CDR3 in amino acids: CAIRAIKGDEQFF. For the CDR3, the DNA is TGTGCCATCAGGGCCATCAAAGGGGATGAGCAGTTCTTC.

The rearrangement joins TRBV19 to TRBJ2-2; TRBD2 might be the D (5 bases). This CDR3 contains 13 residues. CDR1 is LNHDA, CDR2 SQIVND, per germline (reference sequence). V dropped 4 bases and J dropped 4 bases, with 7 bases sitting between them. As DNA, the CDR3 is TGTGCCAGTAGTAGAGGGAGCACCGGGGAGCTGTTTTTT. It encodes CASSRGSTGELFF.

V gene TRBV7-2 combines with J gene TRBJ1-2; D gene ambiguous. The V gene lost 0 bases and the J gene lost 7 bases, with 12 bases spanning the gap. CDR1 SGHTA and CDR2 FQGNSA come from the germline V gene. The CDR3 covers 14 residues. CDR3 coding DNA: TGTGCCAGCAGCTTAGCGGGGAGGGCCGGTGGCTACACCTTC. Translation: CASSLAGRAGGYTF.

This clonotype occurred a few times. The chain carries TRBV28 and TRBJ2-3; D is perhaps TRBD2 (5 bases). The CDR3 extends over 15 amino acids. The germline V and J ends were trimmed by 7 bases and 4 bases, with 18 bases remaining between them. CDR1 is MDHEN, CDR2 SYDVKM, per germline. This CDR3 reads CASTPSSINADTQYF. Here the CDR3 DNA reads TGTGCCAGCACCCCTAGCAGCATAAACGCAGATACGCAGTATTTT.

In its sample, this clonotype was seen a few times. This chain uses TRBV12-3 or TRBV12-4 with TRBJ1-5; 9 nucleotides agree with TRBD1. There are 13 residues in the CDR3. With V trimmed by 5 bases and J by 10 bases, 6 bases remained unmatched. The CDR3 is CASSQGQGVPQHF. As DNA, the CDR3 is TGTGCCAGCAGTCAGGGACAGGGAGTTCCCCAGCATTTT.

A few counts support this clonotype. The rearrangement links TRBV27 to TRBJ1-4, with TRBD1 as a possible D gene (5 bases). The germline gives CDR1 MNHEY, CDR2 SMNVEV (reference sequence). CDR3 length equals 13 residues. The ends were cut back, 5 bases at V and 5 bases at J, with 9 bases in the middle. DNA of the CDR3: TGTGCCAGCAGTACGAGACAGAATGAAAAACTGTTTTTT. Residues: CASSTRQNEKLFF.

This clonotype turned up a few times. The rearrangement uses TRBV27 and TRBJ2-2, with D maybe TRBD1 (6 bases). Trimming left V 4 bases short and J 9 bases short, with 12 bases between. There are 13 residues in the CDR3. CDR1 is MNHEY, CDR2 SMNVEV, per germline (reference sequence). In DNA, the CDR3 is TGTGCCAGCAGTTCGTCTGGGGGCCGGGAGCTGTTTTTT. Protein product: CASSSSGGRELFF.

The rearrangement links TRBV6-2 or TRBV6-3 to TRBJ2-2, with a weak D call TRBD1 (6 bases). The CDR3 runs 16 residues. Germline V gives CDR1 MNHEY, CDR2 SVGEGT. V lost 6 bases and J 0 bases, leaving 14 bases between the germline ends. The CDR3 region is CASRPLGQTNTGELFF. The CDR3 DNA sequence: TGTGCCAGCAGACCTCTGGGACAAACGAACACCGGGGAGCTGTTTTTT.

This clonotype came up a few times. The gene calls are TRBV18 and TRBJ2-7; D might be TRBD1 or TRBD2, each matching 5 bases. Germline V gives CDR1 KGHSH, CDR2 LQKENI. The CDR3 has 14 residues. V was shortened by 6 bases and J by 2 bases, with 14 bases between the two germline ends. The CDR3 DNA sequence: TGTGCCAGCTCGCCGGGACGCTCTACCTACGAGCAGTACTTC. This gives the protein CASSPGRSTYEQYF.

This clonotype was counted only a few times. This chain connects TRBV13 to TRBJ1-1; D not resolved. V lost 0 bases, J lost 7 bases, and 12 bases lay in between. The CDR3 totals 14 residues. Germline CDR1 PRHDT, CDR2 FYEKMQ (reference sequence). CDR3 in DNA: TGTGCCAGCAGCTTAGGCCGGAAGGGCGTTGAAGCTTTCTTT. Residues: CASSLGRKGVEAFF.

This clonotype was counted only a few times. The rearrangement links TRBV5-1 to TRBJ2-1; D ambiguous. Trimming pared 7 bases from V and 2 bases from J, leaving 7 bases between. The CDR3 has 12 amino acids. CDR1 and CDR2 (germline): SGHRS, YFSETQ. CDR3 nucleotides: TGCGCCAGCGGGCTTACCTACAATGAGCAGTTCTTC. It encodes CASGLTYNEQFF.

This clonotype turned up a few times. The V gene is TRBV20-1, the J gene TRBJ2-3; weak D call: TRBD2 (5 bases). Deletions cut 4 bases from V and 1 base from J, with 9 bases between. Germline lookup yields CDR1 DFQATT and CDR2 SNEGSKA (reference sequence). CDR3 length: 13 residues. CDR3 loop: CSAKIGGTDTQYF. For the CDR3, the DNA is TGCAGTGCTAAAATCGGGGGCACAGATACGCAGTATTTT.

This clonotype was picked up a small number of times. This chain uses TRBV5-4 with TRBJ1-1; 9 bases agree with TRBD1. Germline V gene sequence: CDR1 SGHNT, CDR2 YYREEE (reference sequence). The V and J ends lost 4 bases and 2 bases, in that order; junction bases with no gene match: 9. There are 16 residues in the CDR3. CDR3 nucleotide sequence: TGTGCCAGCAGCGGGACAGGGAGAGGGGTAAACACTGAAGCTTTCTTT. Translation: CASSGTGRGVNTEAFF.

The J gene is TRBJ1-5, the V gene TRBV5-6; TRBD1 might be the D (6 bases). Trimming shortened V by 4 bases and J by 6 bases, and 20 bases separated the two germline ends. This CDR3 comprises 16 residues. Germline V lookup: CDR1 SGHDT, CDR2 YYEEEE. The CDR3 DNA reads TGTGCCAGCAGCCTCCAGACAGGTTTATTCACTCAGCCCCAGCATTTT. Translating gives CASSLQTGLFTQPQHF. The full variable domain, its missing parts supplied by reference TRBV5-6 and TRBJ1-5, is DAGVTQSPTHLIKTRGQQVTLRCSPKSGHDTVSWYQQALGQGPQFIFQYYEEEERQRGNFPDRFSGHQFPNYSSELNVNALLLGDSALYLCASSLQTGLFTQPQHFGDGTRLSIL.

CDR3 sequence reads: CASSKTPGLAVGDTQYF. The CDR3 DNA reads TGTGCCAGCAGCAAGACGCCGGGACTAGCGGTAGGAGATACGCAGTATTTT. The chain recombines TRBV9 with TRBJ2-3; 11 nucleotides line up with TRBD2. This CDR3 is built from 17 residues. The germline CDR1 and CDR2 sequences are SGDLS and YYNGEE. Trimming at V came to 4 bases and at J to 5 bases, leaving 12 bases not matched to a gene.

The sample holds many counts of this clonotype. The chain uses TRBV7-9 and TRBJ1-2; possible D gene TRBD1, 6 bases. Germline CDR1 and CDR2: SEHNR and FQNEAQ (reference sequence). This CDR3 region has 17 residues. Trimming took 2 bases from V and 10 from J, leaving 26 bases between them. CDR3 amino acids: CASSLSIQGTRSRTYTF. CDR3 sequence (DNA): TGTGCCAGCAGCTTATCTATCCAGGGGACTCGAAGTAGAACCTACACCTTC.

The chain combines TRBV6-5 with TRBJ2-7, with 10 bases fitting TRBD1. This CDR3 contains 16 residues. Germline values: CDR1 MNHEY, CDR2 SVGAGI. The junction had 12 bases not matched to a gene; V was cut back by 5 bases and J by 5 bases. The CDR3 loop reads CASSHVGQTGGNEQYF. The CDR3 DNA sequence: TGTGCCAGCAGTCACGTGGGGCAGACAGGGGGCAACGAGCAGTACTTC.